The next 21 T cell receptor beta chains were all read from a single sample in a study of T-cell reconstitution after alpha-beta-depleted transplantation in children (dated by TCRdb to about 2016). In light of the paper, this sample's treatment or condition label describes: allogeneic hematopoietic cell transplantation with graft depleted of TCRalphabeta T cells and CD19 B cells. Receptor amplification or capture employed PCR. TCRdb lists the instrument as Illumina HiSeq 2500. TCR libraries were prepared with molecular barcoding, using unique molecular identifiers to normalize TCRbeta repertoire quantification. The public sequencing data were trimmed at Q25 with fastp and processed into clonotypes with MiXCR by TCRdb, which kept only in-frame beta chains. Each CDR3 protein gets just one entry, which takes the most common genes and DNA from the rows behind it. For this sample the table gives 150,000 to 250,000 distinct CDR3 sequences, of which roughly 6.5% were detected only once. The top ten hold just over 4.5% of the sample.

The specimen was PBMCs, collected before TCRalphabeta/CD19-depleted stem cell transplant. Every receptor here comes from a girl younger than two with combined immunodeficiency, due to receive a stem cell transplant.

This clonotype has a handful of counts. V gene TRBV29-1 combines with J gene TRBJ2-3, with 8 bases matching TRBD2. The CDR3 has 13 residues. V lost 5 bases to trimming and J lost 6 bases; unmatched junction nucleotides: 7. CDR1 and CDR2 from the germline V gene are SQVTM and ANQGSEA. For the CDR3, the DNA is TGCAGCGTTTTAGCGGGGCTAAAGGATACGCAGTATTTT. Amino acids: CSVLAGLKDTQYF.

The V call is TRBV7-9, the J call TRBJ2-1, with TRBD2 matching 9 bases. The CDR3 has 16 amino acids. J lost 6 bases, V lost 1 base, and 7 bases had no gene match. Germline V gene sequence: CDR1 SEHNR, CDR2 FQNEAQ (reference sequence). CDR3 nucleotides: TGTGCCAGCAGCTTAGTTTCAGCGGGGGGACTCAATGAGCAGTTCTTC. The encoded protein is CASSLVSAGGLNEQFF. Looking up the rest from reference TRBV7-9 and TRBJ2-1 gives the full variable domain: DTGVSQNPRHKITKRGQNVTFRCDPISEHNRLYWYRQTLGQGPEFLTYFQNEAQLEKSRLLSDRFSAERPKGSFSTLEIQRTEQGDSAMYLCASSLVSAGGLNEQFFGPGTRLTVL.

This clonotype was found many times. The chain carries TRBV5-1 and TRBJ1-1, with TRBD1 matching over 7 bases. This CDR3 has 19 residues. J lost 3 bases, V lost 1 base, and 18 bases had no gene match. The germline V gene encodes CDR1 SGHRS and CDR2 YFSETQ. The CDR3 sequence is CASSLPRQGSNQEYTEAFF. CDR3 nucleotides: TGCGCCAGCAGCTTGCCCAGACAGGGATCGAATCAAGAGTACACTGAAGCTTTCTTT.

Many counts were recorded for this clonotype. V and J are TRBV28 and TRBJ1-5; possibly TRBD1 for D (5 bases). Germline CDR1 is MDHEN and CDR2 is SYDVKM. The CDR3 consists of 15 residues. V was clipped by 3 bases and J by 6 bases, with 15 bases between them. CDR3 sequence reads: CASSFYVSGAQPQHF. As DNA, the CDR3 is TGTGCCAGCAGTTTTTATGTGAGCGGGGCTCAGCCCCAGCATTTT.

This clonotype was seen many times. The CDR3 loop reads CSVEPTGVNTEAFF. CDR3 bases: TGCAGCGTTGAACCCACTGGGGTAAACACTGAAGCTTTCTTT. The genes are TRBV29-1 and TRBJ1-1; D unresolved. The CDR3 runs 14 residues. Trimming left V 2 bases short and J 2 bases short, with 12 bases between. In germline, CDR1 is SQVTM, CDR2 ANQGSEA.

This clonotype came up many times. The chain links TRBV5-5 to TRBJ1-1; 7 bases are shared with TRBD1. With 3 bases clipped from V and 5 bases from J, the junction kept 13 bases outside the gene matches. CDR3 length: 16 residues. The germline V gene has CDR1 SGHKS and CDR2 YYEKEE (reference sequence). The CDR3: CASSWDSWSRGTEAFF. CDR3 DNA: TGTGCCAGCAGCTGGGACAGCTGGTCAAGGGGAACTGAAGCTTTCTTT.

This clonotype was counted many times. The gene calls are TRBV14 and TRBJ2-5, with D unresolved. Trimming pared 4 bases from V and 5 bases from J, leaving 11 bases between. Germline V gene lookup returns CDR1 SGHDN and CDR2 FVKESK. The CDR3 is made up of 13 amino acids. The chain's CDR3 is CASSRTLEETQYF. The CDR3 region has the DNA TGTGCCAGCAGCCGGACCCTTGAGGAGACCCAGTACTTC.

As concerns this clonotype: This could be a read error, since a much larger clone is one nucleotide away. The chain carries TRBV11-1 and TRBJ1-5, with 7 bases aligning to TRBD1. Trimming took 4 bases from V and 4 from J; bases not matched to a gene: 4. The CDR3 contains 14 residues. Germline CDR1 SGHAT, CDR2 FQDESV (reference sequence). In DNA form, the CDR3 reads TGTGCCAGCAGCTCCGGACAGGTAAATCAGCCCCAGCATTTT. As protein: CASSSGQVNQPQHF.

This clonotype was counted between two and nine times. This chain joins TRBV12-3 or TRBV12-4 and TRBJ2-2, with 10 positions matching TRBD2. This CDR3 has 18 residues. Trimming took 11 bases from V and 3 from J; bases not matched to a gene: 18. The CDR3 DNA follows: TGTGCCTTCTGTTTAGCACTAGCGGGACTCATATACACCGGGGAGCTGTTTTTT. Its translation is CAFCLALAGLIYTGELFF.

In its sample, this clonotype was seen many times. The chain recombines TRBV7-2 with TRBJ2-7; 12 bases line up with TRBD2. The length of the CDR3 is 14 residues. Germline V gene data show CDR1 as SGHTA and CDR2 as FQGNSA. With V trimmed by 3 bases and J by 7 bases, 4 bases remained unmatched. The CDR3 region has the DNA TGTGCCAGCAGCTTTGCTAGCGGGGGGGATGAGCAGTACTTC. Encoded protein: CASSFASGGDEQYF.

In its sample, this clonotype was seen many times. This chain connects TRBV12-3 or TRBV12-4 to TRBJ1-1; D is uncertain. V was shortened by 2 bases and J by 4 bases, with 8 bases between the two germline ends. There are 13 residues in the CDR3. CDR3 nucleotide sequence: TGTGCCAGCAGTTTACTTGGGCTCACTGAAGCTTTCTTT. Protein sequence: CASSLLGLTEAFF.

Note on this clonotype: The junction does not match germline at one end; this may be a read error. This chain joins TRBV29-1 and TRBJ1-3; 11 positions agree with TRBD1. CDR1 SQVTM and CDR2 ANQGSEA come from the germline V gene. There are 14 residues in the CDR3. CDR3 DNA sequence: TGCAGCGTAAGGTACACCGGACAGGGGGCTGGAGTGAGCTTT. This gives the protein CSVRYTGQGAGVSF. Looking up the rest from reference TRBV29-1 and TRBJ1-3 gives the full variable domain: SAVISQKPSRDICQRGTSLTIQCQVDSQVTMMFWYRQQPGQSLTLIATANQGSEATYESGFVIDKFPISRPNLTFSTLTVSNMSPEDSSIYLCSVRYTGQGAGVSFGEGSWLTVV.

This clonotype was observed at least ten times. The V call is TRBV29-1, the J call TRBJ1-2; D gene ambiguous. Germline V lookup: CDR1 SQVTM, CDR2 ANQGSEA. This CDR3 has 12 residues. V dropped 4 bases and J dropped 0 bases, with 6 bases sitting between them. The CDR3 DNA reads TGCAGCGTTGGGACCGCTAACTATGGCTACACCTTC. Protein sequence: CSVGTANYGYTF.

The chain links TRBV7-6 to TRBJ1-2; D perhaps matches TRBD1 (5 bases). CDR1 and CDR2 (germline): SGHVS, FNYEAQ. Between the trimmed V and J ends, which lost 4 bases and 8 bases, there was a span of 20 bases. The CDR3 contains 15 residues. The CDR3 DNA reads TGTGCCAGCAGCTCGAGTCCGGGACCAGGACCGGGCTACACCTTC. Residues: CASSSSPGPGPGYTF.

This clonotype was picked up many times. This rearrangement joins TRBV25-1 to TRBJ1-1; TRBD1 matches at 7 bases. The CDR3 runs to 14 residues. V shed 4 bases and J 5 bases; nucleotides not matched to a gene: 7. CDR1 and CDR2 from the germline V gene are MGHDK and SYGVNS. CDR3 sequence: CASSAGQIMTEAFF. CDR3 DNA: TGTGCCAGCAGTGCGGGACAGATAATGACTGAAGCTTTCTTT.

This clonotype was seen repeatedly, ten times or more. V gene TRBV28 combines with J gene TRBJ2-7; D is possibly TRBD1 (5 bases). V was pared by 6 bases and J by 2 bases, with 17 bases between. The CDR3 is 15 amino acids. In germline, CDR1 is MDHEN, CDR2 SYDVKM. For the CDR3, the DNA is TGTGCCAGCAGCCTAAGCCAGGGATGGCCCTACGAGCAGTACTTC. Translated, it gives CASSLSQGWPYEQYF.

The chain carries TRBV7-6 and TRBJ2-2, with D uncertain. Germline CDR1 and CDR2: SGHVS and FNYEAQ. V lost 7 bases, J lost 3 bases, and 6 bases lay in between. The CDR3 spans 12 residues. The CDR3 coding sequence is TGTGCCAGCATGGCCCACACCGGGGAGCTGTTTTTT. Translated, it gives CASMAHTGELFF.

The chain's CDR3 is CASSSRALGITDTQYF. The DNA for the CDR3 is TGTGCCAGCAGCTCCAGGGCGCTGGGTATCACAGATACGCAGTATTTT. The rearrangement uses TRBV4-2 and TRBJ2-3, with a tentative D call TRBD1 (5 bases). The CDR3 is 16 amino acids. Trimming took off 5 bases at V and 2 bases at J, with 17 bases between the two ends. CDR1 and CDR2 (germline): LGHNA, YNFKEQ.

As concerns this clonotype: A clone one base away is much larger, so this may be a read error. Here the CDR3 DNA reads TGCAGTGCCTCCGGACCGTTTAACACCGGGGAGGTGTTTTTT. Protein: CSASGPFNTGEVFF. The chain uses TRBV20-1 and TRBJ2-2; a weak D match, TRBD2 (6 bases). Germline V gene sequence: CDR1 DFQATT, CDR2 SNEGSKA (reference sequence). The CDR3 has 14 amino acids.

This clonotype was seen at least ten times. The V gene is TRBV5-6, the J gene TRBJ2-5, with D unclear. In germline, CDR1 is SGHDT, CDR2 YYEEEE. The V end lost 0 bases, the J end lost 2 bases, and 11 bases lay between the germline ends. The CDR3 runs 15 residues. The CDR3 coding sequence is TGTGCCAGCAGCTTGGAGCGACAACCTCAAGAGACCCAGTACTTC. It translates to CASSLERQPQETQYF.

This clonotype was seen at least ten times. The rearrangement links TRBV12-3 or TRBV12-4 to TRBJ2-1, with 9 bases lining up with TRBD2. The CDR3 runs 14 residues. Germline trimming cut 3 bases from V and 7 bases from J; bases unmatched to any gene: 4. CDR3 residues: CASSFGGRANEQFF. The CDR3 coding sequence is TGTGCCAGCAGTTTCGGCGGGAGGGCAAATGAGCAGTTCTTC.